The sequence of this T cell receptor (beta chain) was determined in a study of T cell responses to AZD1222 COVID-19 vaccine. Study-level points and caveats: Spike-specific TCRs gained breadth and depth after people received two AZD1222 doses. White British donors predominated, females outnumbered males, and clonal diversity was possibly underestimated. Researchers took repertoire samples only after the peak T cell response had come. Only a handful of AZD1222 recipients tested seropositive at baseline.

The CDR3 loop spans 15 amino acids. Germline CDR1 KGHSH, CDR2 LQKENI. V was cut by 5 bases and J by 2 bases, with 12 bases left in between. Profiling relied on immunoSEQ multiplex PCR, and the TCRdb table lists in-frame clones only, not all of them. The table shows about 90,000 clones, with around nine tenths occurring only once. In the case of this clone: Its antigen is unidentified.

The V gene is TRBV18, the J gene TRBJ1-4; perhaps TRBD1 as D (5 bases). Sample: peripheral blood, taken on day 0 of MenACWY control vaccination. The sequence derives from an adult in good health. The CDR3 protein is CASSSRRDTNEKLFF. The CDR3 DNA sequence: TGTGCCAGCTCATCTCGTCGGGACACTAATGAAAAACTGTTTTTT. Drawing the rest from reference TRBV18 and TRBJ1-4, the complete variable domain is NAGVMQNPRHLVRRRGQEARLRCSPMKGHSHVYWYRQLPEEGLKFMVYLQKENIIDESGMPKERFSAEFPKEGPSILRIQQVVRGDSAAYFCASSSRRDTNEKLFFGSGTQLSVL.